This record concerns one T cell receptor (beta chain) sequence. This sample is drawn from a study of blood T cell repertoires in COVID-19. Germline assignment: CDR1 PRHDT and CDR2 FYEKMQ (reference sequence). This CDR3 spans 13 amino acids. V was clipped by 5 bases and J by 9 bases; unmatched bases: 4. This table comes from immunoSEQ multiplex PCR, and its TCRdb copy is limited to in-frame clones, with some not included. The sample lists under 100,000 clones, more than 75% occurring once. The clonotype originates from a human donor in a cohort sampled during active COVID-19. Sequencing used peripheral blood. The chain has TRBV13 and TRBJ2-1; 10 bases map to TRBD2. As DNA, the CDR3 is TGTGCCAGCAGCCGAGCGGGGGGGGCTGAGCAGTTCTTC. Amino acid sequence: CASSRAGGAEQFF.